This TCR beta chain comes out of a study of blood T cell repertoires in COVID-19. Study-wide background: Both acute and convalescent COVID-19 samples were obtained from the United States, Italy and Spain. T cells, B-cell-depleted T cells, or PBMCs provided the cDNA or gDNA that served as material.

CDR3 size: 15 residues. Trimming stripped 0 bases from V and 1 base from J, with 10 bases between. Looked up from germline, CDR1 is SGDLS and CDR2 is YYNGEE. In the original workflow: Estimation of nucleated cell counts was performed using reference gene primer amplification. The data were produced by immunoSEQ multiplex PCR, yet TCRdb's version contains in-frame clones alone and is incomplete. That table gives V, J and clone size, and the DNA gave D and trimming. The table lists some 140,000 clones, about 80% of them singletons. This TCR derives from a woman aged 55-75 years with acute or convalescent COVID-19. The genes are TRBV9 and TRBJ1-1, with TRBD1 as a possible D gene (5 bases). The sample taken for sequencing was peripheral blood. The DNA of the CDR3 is TGTGCCAGCAGCGTAGGCCCGGGGGGGAACACTGAAGCTTTCTTT. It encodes CASSVGPGGNTEAFF. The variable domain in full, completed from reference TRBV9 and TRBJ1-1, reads DSGVTQTPKHLITATGQRVTLRCSPRSGDLSVYWYQQSLDQGLQFLIQYYNGEERAKGNILERFSAQQFPDLHSELNLSSLELGDSALYFCASSVGPGGNTEAFFGQGTRLTVV.